This TCR beta chain was documented in a study of T cells expressing NK-cell markers. The overall study: Repertoires of TCR beta were obtained from T cells sorted as CD3+CD56+NKG2C+, CD3+CD56+NKG2C- and CD3+CD56-NKG2C+. The study sequenced eight donors, seven HCMV-seropositive and one seronegative.

Whole-study findings and limits: A range of about 1.0-8% of CD8+ T cells consisted of dominant NKG2C+ clonotypes in a handful of donors.

With regard to this clonotype: The antigen is not known.

Germline V gene lookup returns CDR1 MNHNS and CDR2 SASEGT. The CDR3 totals 14 residues. What made the TCR beta cDNA was 5'RACE template switching with UMIs. From its re-call of the 5' RACE reads, TCRdb lists each CDR3 protein once, without DNA. The sample holds approximately 460,000 distinct CDR3 sequences. This chain links TRBV6-1 with TRBJ2-4; the TCRdb call, TRBD1, lacks DNA for checking. This TCR was sampled from a woman between 18 and 70 years old in good health. The sample taken for sequencing was blood T cells: a sorted CD56 or NKG2C T cell subset, CD4+ or CD8+ T cells, or bulk PBMC T cells (not recorded which). CDR3 loop: CASRETGAKNIQYF.